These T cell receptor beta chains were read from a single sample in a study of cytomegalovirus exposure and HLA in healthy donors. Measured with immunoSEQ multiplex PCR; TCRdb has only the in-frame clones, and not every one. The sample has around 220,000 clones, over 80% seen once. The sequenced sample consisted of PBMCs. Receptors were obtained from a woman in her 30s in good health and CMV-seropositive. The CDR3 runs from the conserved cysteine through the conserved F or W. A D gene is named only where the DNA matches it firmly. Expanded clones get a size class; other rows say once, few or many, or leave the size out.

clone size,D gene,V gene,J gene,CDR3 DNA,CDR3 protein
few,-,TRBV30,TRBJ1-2,TGTGCCTGGAGATCAGGTGGTAACTATGGCTACACCTTC,CAWRSGGNYGYTF
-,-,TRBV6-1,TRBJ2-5,TGTGCCAGCAGTAAGGCGACAAGACAAGAGACCCAGTACTTC,CASSKATRQETQYF
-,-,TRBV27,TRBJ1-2,TGTGCCAGCAGTTTCAAAGTAACGGCAGGGTGGGACTATGGCTACACCTTC,CASSFKVTAGWDYGYTF
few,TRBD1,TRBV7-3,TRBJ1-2,TGTGCCAGCAGCTTAAAAGGGGGCCGTGGCTACACCTTC,CASSLKGGRGYTF
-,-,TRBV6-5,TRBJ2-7,TGTGCCAGTCGAAGGGAAGGTGGGGGGAACTACGAGCAGTACTTC,CASRREGGGNYEQYF
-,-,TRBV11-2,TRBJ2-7,TGTGCCAGTACTAACGGGGCCTACGAGCAGTACTTC,CASTNGAYEQYF
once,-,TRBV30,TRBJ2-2,TGTGCCTGGAGCCCCAACAGGTCCGGGGAGCTGTTTTTT,CAWSPNRSGELFF
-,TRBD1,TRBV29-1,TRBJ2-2,TGCAGCGCGGTCAGACAGGGAACGAACACCGGGGAGCTGTTTTTT,CSAVRQGTNTGELFF
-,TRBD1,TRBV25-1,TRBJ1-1,TGTGCCAGCAGAACTAACAGGGGTGCGACAGCTTTCTTT,CASRTNRGATAFF
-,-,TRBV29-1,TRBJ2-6,TGCAGCGTTGAGGGCAGCTCTGGGGCCAACGTCCTGACTTTC,CSVEGSSGANVLTF
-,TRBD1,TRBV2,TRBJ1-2,TGTGCCAGCAGCGGACAGGGACTTAACTATGGCTACACCTTC,CASSGQGLNYGYTF
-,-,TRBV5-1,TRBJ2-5,TGCGCCAGCAGCTTAGAAAGGAGCGGAGGATGGATGGAGACCCAGTACTTC,CASSLERSGGWMETQYF
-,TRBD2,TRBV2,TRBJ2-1,TGTGCCAGCAGTGAAACGACTAGCGGCCCCTACAATGAGCAGTTCTTC,CASSETTSGPYNEQFF
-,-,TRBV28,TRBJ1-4,TGTGCCAGCAGTTTACAGAGATTTAATGAAAAACTGTTTTTT,CASSLQRFNEKLFF
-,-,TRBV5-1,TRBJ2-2,TGCGCCAGCAGGGGTGGGATTCTGAACACCGGGGAGCTGTTTTTT,CASRGGILNTGELFF
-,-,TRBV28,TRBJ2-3,TGTGCCAGCAGTCCGCGGGGTAGTAGCACAGATACGCAGTATTTT,CASSPRGSSTDTQYF
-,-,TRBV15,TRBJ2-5,TGTGCCACCAGCAGTGCGTATAGCGAAGAGACCCAGTACTTC,CATSSAYSEETQYF
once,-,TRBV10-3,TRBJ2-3,TGTGCCATCAGTTGGGGGACAAGTACGACAGATACGCAGTATTTT,CAISWGTSTTDTQYF
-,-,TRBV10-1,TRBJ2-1,TGCGCCAGCAGCAACGCCCCCTACAATGAGCAGTTCTTC,CASSNAPYNEQFF
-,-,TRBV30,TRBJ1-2,TGTGCCAAGCAGAGACAGGTTAACTATGGCTACACCTTC,CAKQRQVNYGYTF
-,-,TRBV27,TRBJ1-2,TGTGCCAGTTCGGTGGGCGCGGGGGGTTATGGCTACACCTTC,CASSVGAGGYGYTF
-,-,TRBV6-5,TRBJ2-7,TGTGCCAGTACTAGGGGCGGTCCCTACGAGCAGTACTTC,CASTRGGPYEQYF
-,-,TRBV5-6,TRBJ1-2,TGTGCCAGCAGCTTGGGCAGGGACGGTGGCTACACCTTC,CASSLGRDGGYTF
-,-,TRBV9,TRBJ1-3,TGTGCCAGCAGCGTAGCGCCGAGCTCTGGAAACACCATATATTTT,CASSVAPSSGNTIYF
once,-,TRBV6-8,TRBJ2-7,TGTGCCAGCAGTTCGTCTATCGCCTTCAAAATTTGCCACGAGCAGTACTTC,CASSSSIAFKICHEQYF
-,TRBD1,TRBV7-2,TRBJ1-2,TGTGCCAGCAGCTTTACAGGGGCAGGGGAGAGCTATGGCTACACCTTC,CASSFTGAGESYGYTF
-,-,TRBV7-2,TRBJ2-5,TGTGCCAGCAGCCCCGGGCCAGAGACCCAGTACTTC,CASSPGPETQYF
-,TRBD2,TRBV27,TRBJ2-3,TGTGCCAGCGGTACGGGAGGGCCCACAGATACGCAGTATTTT,CASGTGGPTDTQYF
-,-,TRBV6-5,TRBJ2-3,TGTGCCAGCAGTTACTCGAAAAACGTGGCGGATACGCAGTATTTT,CASSYSKNVADTQYF
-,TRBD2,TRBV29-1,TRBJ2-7,TGCAGCGCTGTCCGGGACTACACAACCTACGAGCAGTACTTC,CSAVRDYTTYEQYF
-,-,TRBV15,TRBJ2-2,TGTGCCACCAGCAGAGAGGGACAAAACACCGGGGAGCTGTTTTTT,CATSREGQNTGELFF
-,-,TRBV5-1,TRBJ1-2,TGCGCCAGCAGCTTAAGCCCCTACTATGGCTACACCTTC,CASSLSPYYGYTF
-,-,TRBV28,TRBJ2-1,TGTGCCAGCAGTTTAAGGGGGGACCCTATGGACTCGGCGCAGTTCTTC,CASSLRGDPMDSAQFF
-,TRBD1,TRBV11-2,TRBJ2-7,TGTGCCAGCAGGACCCTCCGGGACAGGGACTACGAGCAGTACTTC,CASRTLRDRDYEQYF
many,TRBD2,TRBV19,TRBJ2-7,TGTGCCAGTAGTGGGGGGGAGTGGTTCGAGCAGTACTTC,CASSGGEWFEQYF
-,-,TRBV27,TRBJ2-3,TGTGCCAGCAGTTCGGGGGTGGAAGGGGATACGCAGTATTTT,CASSSGVEGDTQYF
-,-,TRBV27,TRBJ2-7,TGTGCCAGCAGTTGGGGGACAAAGGGTACCTCCTACGAGCAGTACTTC,CASSWGTKGTSYEQYF
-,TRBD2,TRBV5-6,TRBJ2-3,TGTGCCAGCAGCTCGCTACTAGCGGGAGGGGGAGATACGCAGTATTTT,CASSSLLAGGGDTQYF
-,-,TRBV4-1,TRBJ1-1,TGCGCCAGCAGCCAAGATGTCGGAGGGGGGGCGGCTGAAGCTTTCTTT,CASSQDVGGGAAEAFF
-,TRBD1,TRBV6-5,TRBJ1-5,TGTGCCAGCAGTTACGGACAGGGTAGGCAGCCCCAGCATTTT,CASSYGQGRQPQHF
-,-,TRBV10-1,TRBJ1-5,TGCGCCAGCCTATTACAACAGGGCTTACTAAATCAGCCCCAGCATTTT,CASLLQQGLLNQPQHF
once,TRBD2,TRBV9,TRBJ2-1,TGTGCCAGCAGCGTAGCAGCGGGAGGGCACAATGAGCAGTTCTTC,CASSVAAGGHNEQFF
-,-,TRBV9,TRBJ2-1,TGTGCCAGCAGCGTCGGTGGGTTTGAGCAGTTCTTC,CASSVGGFEQFF
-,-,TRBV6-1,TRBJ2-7,TGTGCCAGCAGGGGAGCCTACTACGAGCAGTACTTC,CASRGAYYEQYF
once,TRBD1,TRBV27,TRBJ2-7,TGTGCCAGCCAAGGGGGCAATTCCTACGAGCAGTACTTC,CASQGGNSYEQYF
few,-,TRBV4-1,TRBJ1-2,TGCGCCAGCAGCCCGGGGGGCAGGACTACTAACTATGGCTACACCTTC,CASSPGGRTTNYGYTF
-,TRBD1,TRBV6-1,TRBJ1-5,TGTGCCAGCAGTGGTGGACAGGGGGTTAGAAGCAATCAGCCCCAGCATTTT,CASSGGQGVRSNQPQHF
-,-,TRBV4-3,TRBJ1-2,TGCGCCAGCAGCCAAGTATTGGCAGGGTCGTGGGGCTACACCTTC,CASSQVLAGSWGYTF